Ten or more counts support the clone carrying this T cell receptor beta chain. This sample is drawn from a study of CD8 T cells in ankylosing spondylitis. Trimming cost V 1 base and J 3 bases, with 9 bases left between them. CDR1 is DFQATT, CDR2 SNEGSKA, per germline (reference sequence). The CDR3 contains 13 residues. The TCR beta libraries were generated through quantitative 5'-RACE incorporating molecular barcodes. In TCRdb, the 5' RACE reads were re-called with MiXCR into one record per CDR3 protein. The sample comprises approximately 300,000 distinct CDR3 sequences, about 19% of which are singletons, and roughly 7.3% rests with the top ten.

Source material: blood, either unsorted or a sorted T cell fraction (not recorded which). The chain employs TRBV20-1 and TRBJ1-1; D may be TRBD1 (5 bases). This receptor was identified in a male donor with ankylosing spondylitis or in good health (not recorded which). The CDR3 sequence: CSARGQGDTEAFF. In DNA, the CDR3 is TGCAGTGCTAGAGGGCAGGGAGACACTGAAGCTTTCTTT.